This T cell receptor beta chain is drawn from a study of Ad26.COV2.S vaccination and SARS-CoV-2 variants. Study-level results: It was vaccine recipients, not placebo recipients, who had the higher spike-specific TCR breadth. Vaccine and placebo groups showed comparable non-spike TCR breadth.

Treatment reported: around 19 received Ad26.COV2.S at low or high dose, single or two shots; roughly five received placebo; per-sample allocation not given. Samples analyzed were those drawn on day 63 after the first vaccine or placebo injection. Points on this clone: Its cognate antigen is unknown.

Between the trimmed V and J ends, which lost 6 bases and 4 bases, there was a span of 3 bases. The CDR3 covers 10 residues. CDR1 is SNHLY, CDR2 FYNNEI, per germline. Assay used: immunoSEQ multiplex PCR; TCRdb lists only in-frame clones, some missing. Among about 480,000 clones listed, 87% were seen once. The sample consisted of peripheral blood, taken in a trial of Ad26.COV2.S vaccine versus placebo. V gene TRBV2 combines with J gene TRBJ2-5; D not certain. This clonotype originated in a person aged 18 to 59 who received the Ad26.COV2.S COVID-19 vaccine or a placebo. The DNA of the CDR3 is TGTGCCAGCAGGGGAGAGACCCAGTACTTC. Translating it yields CASRGETQYF.